The 6 T cell receptor beta chains below all came from one sample that was sequenced in a study of blood T cell repertoires in COVID-19. The method was immunoSEQ multiplex PCR; TCRdb's version includes in-frame clones alone and lacks a portion of them. This repertoire shows over 85,000 clones, around 84% found once; its top ten account for 35% to 45%. The sample comprised peripheral blood. These receptors all stem from an elderly man with acute or convalescent COVID-19.

The V call is TRBV3-1 (or the pseudogene TRBV3-2), the J call TRBJ1-1; D not resolved. The germline V gene has CDR1 LGHDT and CDR2 YNNKEL (reference sequence). Trimming took 0 bases from V and 1 from J, leaving 6 bases between them. The CDR3 loop spans 14 amino acids. The CDR3 DNA reads TGTGCCAGCAGCCAAGACGCGGGGAACACTGAAGCTTTCTTT. Translating it yields CASSQDAGNTEAFF.

The chain carries TRBV10-3 and TRBJ2-1, with 7 bases aligning to TRBD2. Germline CDR1 ENHRY, CDR2 SYGVKD. This CDR3 has 13 residues. The V segment lost 10 bases and the J segment 5 bases; nucleotides outside the gene matches: 8. CDR3 amino acids: CATREVVDNEQFF. CDR3 nucleotides: TGTGCCACCCGGGAGGTGGTGGACAATGAGCAGTTCTTC.

The chain recombines TRBV30 with TRBJ2-3; 11 positions agree with TRBD2. Germline V gene sequence: CDR1 GTSNPN, CDR2 SVGIG (reference sequence). Trimming at V came to 5 bases and at J to 3 bases, leaving 10 bases not matched to a gene. The CDR3 runs 16 residues. CDR3 sequence reads: CAWQTRRLAGTDTQYF. The CDR3 coding sequence is TGTGCCTGGCAAACCCGGCGACTAGCGGGAACAGATACGCAGTATTTT.

This clone has only a few counts. The CDR3 DNA reads as TGTGCCAGCAGCTTAGCGCTAAGCTTTGAGGGGAACACTGAAGCTTTCTTT. This encodes CASSLALSFEGNTEAFF. The chain employs TRBV7-8 and TRBJ1-1; no clear D. This CDR3 has 17 amino acids. Trimming took 0 bases from V and 1 from J, leaving 15 bases between them. Germline loops: CDR1 SGHVS, CDR2 FQNEAQ. Full variable domain (rest looked up from reference TRBV7-8 and TRBJ1-1): GAGVSQSPRYKVAKRGQDVALRCDPISGHVSLFWYQQALGQGPEFLTYFQNEAQLDKSGLPSDRFFAERPEGSVSTLKIQRTQQEDSAVYLCASSLALSFEGNTEAFFGQGTRLTVV.

This rearrangement joins TRBV19 to TRBJ2-2; D uncertain. Germline-derived CDR1 and CDR2 are LNHDA and SQIVND (reference sequence). Trimming stripped 2 bases from V and 0 bases from J, with 10 bases between. The CDR3 runs to 16 residues. CDR3 nucleotides: TGTGCCAGTAGTATACCCGGCGGAGCGAACACCGGGGAGCTGTTTTTT. It translates to CASSIPGGANTGELFF.

V usage is TRBV2 and J usage is TRBJ1-4; no clear D gene. The CDR3 loop spans 13 amino acids. Germline V gives CDR1 SNHLY, CDR2 FYNNEI. Trimming left V 6 bases short and J 8 bases short, with 13 bases between. CDR3 in amino acids: CASRDGVGEKLFF. The CDR3 DNA sequence: TGTGCCAGCAGGGACGGGGTGGGGGAAAAACTGTTTTTT.